These T cell receptor beta chains were read from a single sample in a study of T cells in Graves' hyperthyroidism and ophthalmopathy. TCRdb reprocessed the multiplex PCR reads with MiXCR, giving one entry per CDR3 protein. Among 350,000 to 400,000 distinct CDR3 sequences listed, approximately 14% were seen once. Sequences were obtained from blood. Source of these receptors: a woman in her sixties with Graves' hyperthyroidism. The CDR3 runs from the conserved cysteine through the conserved F or W. D genes are given only for firm matches. Rows give clone size only sometimes, using once, few, many, or a class for an expanded clone.

j_call v_call clone_size d_call cdr3_aa cdr3_nt
TRBJ2-1 TRBV7-3 few TRBD2 CASSPETSGRLNEQFF TGTGCCAGCAGCCCAGAGACCAGCGGGAGGCTTAATGAGCAGTTCTTC
TRBJ2-3 TRBV12-5 - - CASGLVFAGSTDTQYF TGTGCTAGTGGTTTGGTCTTTGCAGGTAGCACAGATACGCAGTATTTT
TRBJ2-3 TRBV18 many TRBD2 CASSPWTSGTDTQYF TGTGCCAGCAGCCCATGGACTAGCGGCACAGATACGCAGTATTTT
TRBJ1-1 TRBV18 many TRBD1 CASSPGTETTEAFF TGTGCCAGCTCACCAGGGACAGAGACCACTGAAGCTTTCTTT
TRBJ1-1 TRBV30 many - CAWSVYRVRTEAFF TGTGCCTGGAGTGTATACCGTGTACGGACTGAAGCTTTCTTT
TRBJ2-2 TRBV11-2 - - CASRTGELFF TGTGCCAGCCGGACCGGGGAGCTGTTTTTT
TRBJ2-5 TRBV20-1 few - CSAREKDYLMQETQYF TGCAGTGCTAGAGAGAAGGACTATTTAATGCAAGAGACCCAGTACTTC
TRBJ2-2 TRBV27 many - CASSLLQPRNTGELFF TGTGCCAGCAGTTTATTACAGCCCAGGAACACCGGGGAGCTGTTTTTT
TRBJ2-2 TRBV18 many - CASSPPAGPGELFF TGTGCCAGCTCACCACCGGCGGGTCCCGGGGAGCTGTTTTTT
TRBJ1-6 TRBV2 few - CASSGDSLNSPLHF TGTGCCAGCAGTGGAGACAGTCTTAATTCACCCCTCCACTTT
TRBJ1-4 TRBV7-8 many - CASSQGTWNEKLFF TGTGCCAGCAGCCAGGGGACGTGGAATGAAAAACTGTTTTTT
TRBJ1-2 TRBV2 many - CASRTRVVTF TGTGCCAGCAGGACCAGGGTCGTCACCTTC
TRBJ1-6 TRBV11-1 few - CASSYPSGTDSPLHF TGTGCCAGCAGCTACCCGTCAGGGACGGATTCACCCCTCCACTTT
TRBJ1-1 TRBV5-5 many - CASSLADWGAFF TGTGCCAGCAGCTTGGCCGATTGGGGGGCTTTCTTT
TRBJ2-7 TRBV4-1 many - CASSQSDSLYEQYF TGCGCCAGCAGCCAATCGGACAGTCTCTACGAGCAGTACTTC
TRBJ2-5 TRBV12-3/TRBV12-4 few - CASTYGETQYF TGTGCCAGCACCTACGGGGAGACCCAGTACTTC
TRBJ2-3 TRBV5-1 - - CASSLEGGTQYF TGCGCCAGCAGCTTGGAGGGCGGTACGCAGTATTTT
TRBJ2-7 TRBV11-2 many - CASSPTRDESYEQYF TGTGCCAGCAGCCCGACGAGGGACGAGTCCTACGAGCAGTACTTC
TRBJ1-1 TRBV25-1 - - CASSGPNTEAFF TGTGCCAGCAGTGGCCCGAACACTGAAGCTTTCTTT
TRBJ1-2 TRBV15 few - CATSRGVDGYLNYGYTF TGTGCCACCAGCAGGGGAGTGGACGGATACCTTAACTATGGCTACACCTTC
TRBJ2-5 TRBV7-9 - - CASLRGETQYF TGTGCCAGCCTTCGGGGAGAGACCCAGTACTTC
TRBJ1-1 TRBV29-1 many - CSVGADSWNTEAFF TGCAGCGTTGGAGCGGACAGCTGGAACACTGAAGCTTTCTTT
TRBJ2-5 TRBV29-1 many - CSVERDQETQYF TGCAGCGTTGAAAGGGATCAAGAGACCCAGTACTTC
TRBJ2-1 TRBV18 - - CASSPQGRHNEQFF TGTGCCAGCTCACCACAGGGCCGCCACAATGAGCAGTTCTTC
TRBJ2-3 TRBV2 many - CASTPADLTDTQYF TGTGCCAGCACTCCAGCGGACCTCACAGATACGCAGTATTTT
TRBJ2-3 TRBV6-2/TRBV6-3 many TRBD1 CASSSKGQGVTDTQYF TGTGCCAGCAGTTCCAAAGGACAGGGTGTTACAGATACGCAGTATTTT
TRBJ1-1 TRBV12-3/TRBV12-4 - - CASRIGVGGTEAFF TGTGCCAGCAGGATAGGGGTAGGTGGCACTGAAGCTTTCTTT
TRBJ2-3 TRBV5-4 - - CASSPHPGTDTQYF TGTGCCAGCAGCCCTCACCCCGGCACAGATACGCAGTATTTT
TRBJ2-2 TRBV11-2 many TRBD2 CASSARLAGDPGELFF TGTGCCAGCAGCGCCCGACTAGCGGGAGATCCCGGGGAGCTGTTTTTT
TRBJ2-5 TRBV29-1 - TRBD2 CRWRGRTSGRETQYF TGCAGGTGGAGGGGGCGGACTAGCGGGAGAGAGACCCAGTACTTC
TRBJ1-4 TRBV4-1 few - CASSRWKGEKLFF TGCGCCAGCAGCCGATGGAAAGGAGAAAAACTGTTTTTT
TRBJ2-1 TRBV11-3 many - CASSPRQVDNEQFF TGTGCCAGCAGCCCCCGACAGGTGGACAATGAGCAGTTCTTC
TRBJ1-1 TRBV11-3 many - CASSRNKNTEAFF TGTGCCAGCAGCCGAAATAAGAACACTGAAGCTTTCTTT
TRBJ2-5 TRBV27 many TRBD2 CASSRGLAGGWTQYF TGTGCCAGCAGTAGGGGACTAGCGGGAGGGTGGACCCAGTACTTC
TRBJ2-1 TRBV5-1 many - CASSLRAGSDEQFF TGCGCCAGCAGCTTGCGGGCAGGGTCGGATGAGCAGTTCTTC
TRBJ2-5 TRBV11-2 - - CASSLDARAETQYF TGTGCCAGCAGCTTAGATGCCAGGGCCGAGACCCAGTACTTC
TRBJ2-1 TRBV4-1 - - CASSQEGADTMSYNEQFF TGCGCCAGCAGCCAAGAAGGCGCGGATACCATGTCCTACAATGAGCAGTTCTTC
TRBJ2-1 TRBV20-1 many - CSAARWNEQFF TGCAGTGCTGCGAGGTGGAATGAGCAGTTCTTC
TRBJ2-1 TRBV18 many - CASSPESRHNAQFF TGTGCCAGCTCACCAGAGTCCAGACACAATGCGCAGTTCTTC
TRBJ2-7 TRBV28 few TRBD2 CASIGASGTNEQYF TGTGCCAGCATAGGGGCTAGCGGAACGAACGAGCAGTACTTC